The sequence of this T cell receptor (beta chain) was determined in a study of cytomegalovirus exposure and HLA in healthy donors (dated by TCRdb to 2017 to 2019). Regarding the study in general: An earlier analysis of around 600 of the donors reported approximately 270 Gb of sequence data and 120 million or so unique TCR beta sequences from about 200 million T cells. An early release that covered several hundred HLA-typed donors contained approximately 300 gigabases of sequencing data and roughly 84 million unique TCR sequences. Among the roughly 390 genotyped donors, about 85% belonged to the genetic ancestry cluster associated with self-reported Caucasian donors. The study was designed to test whether signatures of past pathogen exposure could be identified by cataloging public T cell receptors. The T cell repertoires of 670 or so subjects were profiled by immunosequencing and related to cytomegalovirus serostatus. In addition to the first cohort of around 670 subjects, a separate validation cohort of 130 or so different subjects was used. High-throughput TCR immunosequencing, statistical association of individual TCRs with disease status, and machine learning were combined to predict cytomegalovirus infection status. A later analysis re-analyzed previously published TCR beta repertoires from about 730 donors and added high-resolution HLA genotyping to study TCR occurrence patterns. The later analysis used no new phenotypic data to find candidate immune exposures, relying instead on TCR beta sequences and their occurrence across donors. In an earlier analysis of 550 to 700 of the donors, high-throughput TCR beta sequencing was used to judge whether each TCR beta V gene segment behaved as functional or pseudogenic. Donor age, sex, ethnicity and CMV serostatus were collected together with the repertoire data. A later genetic analysis used genome-wide SNP genotypes for about 65% of the roughly 700 donors, treating that subset as a discovery cohort. All discovery cohort repertoires had been generated using a single sequencing platform. Both class I and class II loci were covered by HLA typing, at four-digit resolution. The number of typed donors differed by locus: 629-630 for A, B, C, DRB1 and DQB1; approximately 530 for DQA1; 606 for DPA1; and 400 to 480 for DPB1. Roughly five DR-DQ haplotypes were handled as single units for association and clustering because linkage in the cohort was strong. Among 300 to 450 genotyped donors of the cohort, an average of roughly 240,000 unique TCR beta nucleotide sequences were sequenced per donor, around 20% of them non-productive.

V is pruned by 5 bases and J by 5 bases, leaving 7 bases of the junction without a gene match. CDR1 and CDR2 (LGHNT, FRNRAP) derive from the germline V gene. The CDR3 contains 14 residues, cysteine and phenylalanine counted. CDR3 DNA only is kept here, 42 bases in frame from base 1. Comments on this clone: Its recognized antigen is unknown. Within one base of it there is no much larger clone, and no base qualities were kept.

In total, just over 650 healthy bone marrow donors made up the cohort. At the time of sampling, every cohort member was nominally healthy, though immune exposures that went unrecorded were likely present. Of the 650 to 700 cohort members, around 280 had positive CMV serostatus and 350 to 450 had negative CMV serostatus, and CMV serostatus was not recorded for the donor. A peripheral blood sample was collected from each donor, and TCR beta sequencing was performed on peripheral blood mononuclear cells. The Qiagen DNeasy Blood Extraction Kit was used to extract genomic DNA from the blood cell samples. Libraries were constructed by the immunoSEQ multiplex PCR assay. The multiplex PCR relied on a mix of 60 forward primers for TCR Vbeta segments and 13 reverse primers for TCR Jbeta segments. A multiplex PCR assay on genomic DNA amplified the CDR3 region of rearranged TCR beta genes. The Illumina HiSeq System was used to sequence the amplified TCR beta libraries as 87-base-pair reads. For the original study's pipeline: A later analysis counted approximately 74 million unique TCR beta chains across the 650 to 800 repertoires, and some 12 million of these chains were shared by at least two donors. Raw reads were error-corrected and collapsed into unique sequences with a nearest-neighbor algorithm that merged closely related sequences to remove PCR and sequencing errors. Alignment of CDR3 sequences to IMGT reference sequences was used to assign V, D and J gene segments. For a sequence to be retained, at least a six-nucleotide match to both a V gene segment and a J gene segment was required. A rearrangement was called productive if the CDR3 had no stop codons and remained in frame with V and J, and every other rearrangement was called non-productive. Following IMGT convention, CDR3 was defined as the stretch from the second conserved V-encoded cysteine to the conserved J-encoded phenylalanine. In an earlier analysis of around 570 of the donors, sequences lacking an unambiguous match to a single V gene segment were excluded. An earlier analysis of fewer than 750 of the donors classified V segments as functional when productive rearrangements were above 56.7% and as segregating when the standard deviation between donors was above 5%. To diagnose cytomegalovirus status from the catalog of TCR beta chain sequences, a statistical classification framework was built. V and J gene assignment, in a later analysis, came from comparing TCR nucleotide sequences with IMGT/GENE-DB human TR gene sequences. In a later analysis, CDR3 sequences and most-parsimonious VDJ recombination scenarios were assigned using the TCRdist pipeline. A later analysis defined each TCR beta chain by its CDR3 amino acid sequence plus V-gene family, and excluded reads lacking a unique V-gene family. To address suspected cross-contamination and a sequencing artifact, a later analysis removed some 620 highly shared, low-generation-probability nucleotide sequences. A later analysis calculated a clonal expansion index for each public chain from normalized within-repertoire ranks of inferred template counts. In a later analysis, generation probabilities were computed with a VDJ recombination model fitted to out-of-frame rearrangements, and the resulting probabilities were checked against IGoR. Hypergeometric tests were used in a later analysis to score TCR-TCR, TCR-HLA and TCR-CMV co-occurrence, with a repertoire-size bias correction applied to the TCR pairs. A later analysis estimated false discovery rates by permuting HLA or CMV assignments 20 times. In a later analysis, co-occurring TCRs were grouped using DBSCAN, and TCRdist sequence similarity was added for clustering within HLA-allele-positive subsets. For co-occurrence clustering, repertoires with fewer than 30,000 or more than 120,000 public chains were excluded, along with 5 or 6 repertoires with anomalous nucleotide sharing. TCRdb provides this immuneACCESS table in a form limited to in-frame rearrangements. Some clones are lacking; in checked studies, under half of them reflect an unresolved V gene, and why the rest are absent is not known. V and J calls and clone size follow that table, whereas D and trimming were derived from the DNA. The sample table shows about 150,000 clones, and roughly 77% are seen once. The top ten clonotypes cover about 3.5% of the sample.

General study outcomes and caveats: According to a later analysis, most CMV-associated TCR beta chains appeared to be HLA-restricted, and the HLA associations seemed to be driven largely by CMV exposure. HLA typing was unavailable for some donors at each locus, so association tests used only the typed subset. A further reported finding was that TCR beta sequences accurately predicted the HLA-A and HLA-B alleles for most subjects in the first cohort. Because counts were too low, seventeen rarely observed V segments, including chromosome 9 orphons, were excluded from the earlier analysis of about 500 of the donors. Compared with the roughly 670-donor mean, donors in an Asian-associated ancestry cluster had fewer N-insertions in productive TCRs, according to a later genetic analysis. Most TCR sequences were observed very rarely across donors, whereas some public TCRs were present in many individuals. The authors suggested that the approach could potentially be generalized to other disease states and immunological phenotypes. The study listed 170 or so TCR beta chains as associated with cytomegalovirus. The classifier was reported to diagnose cytomegalovirus status with high specificity and sensitivity in both the original cohort and the validation cohort. At a false discovery rate of 0.05, a later analysis linked under 20,000 TCR beta sequences to specific HLA alleles. The cohort was sequenced for TCR beta chains only, and without alpha or paired-chain data the features that could be detected were limited. In a later analysis, HLA-associated TCR beta chains showed more clonal expansion and lower generation probabilities than non-associated chains that were equally common. The only immune exposure information available for the cohort was CMV serostatus. Presence/absence analyses assumed roughly uniform sequencing depth across donors, an assumption that may not hold. According to a later analysis, TCR association rates differed among HLA loci, with DRB1 alleles showing the most associated TCRs and HLA-C alleles showing the fewest. A cluster of highly shared sequence variants was judged likely to be a technical artifact of the sequencing pipeline. Correlated functional status among segregating V segments might be attributable to linkage disequilibrium, but an unknown experimental factor could not be ruled out. Several of the top co-occurrence clusters appeared to be linked to parvovirus B19, influenza, CMV and Epstein-Barr virus, according to a later analysis. An earlier analysis of approximately 600 of the donors showed that most TCR beta V segments appeared in productive rearrangements either about 87% or about 30% of the time, which broadly matched IMGT annotations. In vitro tests confirmed that a few of the cytomegalovirus-associated TCR beta chains recognize cytomegalovirus antigens. A later genetic analysis associated a missense DCLRE1C variant with V-gene and J-gene trimming of TCR beta chains, and an independent cohort replicated the association. Because the 87-base-pair reads could not distinguish some IMGT-functional V segments, including TRBV6-2 and TRBV6-3, those segments were excluded. When HLA alleles, especially DR and DQ, strongly co-occurred, attributing TCR associations to individual alleles was difficult.

Recombination connected TRBV12-5 to TRBJ2-5; TRBD2 agrees with 8 junctional bases. The source is a human donor in good health. The sample taken for sequencing was PBMCs. The CDR3 corresponds to CASGPGGGGETQYF. The DNA sequence is TGTGCTAGTGGTCCGGGGGGGGGAGGGGAGACCCAGTACTTC.